This T cell receptor (beta chain) emerged from a study of regulatory T cells in long-lasting Graves disease. Study-level findings and limits: Persistent Graves' patients showed a TCR diversity that was lower than that of newly diagnosed ones.

This CDR3 region has 15 residues. As concerns this clonotype: Its matching antigen is unknown. Mismatch with germline at one junction end may stem from a read error.

Time point of the sample: persistent/refractory GD, antithyroid drugs over 5 years with positive TRAb. Generation of the TCR library employed RNA extracted from PBMCs. Library construction for TCR beta used iRepertoire HTBI primers and Arm-PCR of CDR3 regions. One entry per CDR3 protein results from TCRdb running MiXCR on the multiplex PCR reads. The data contain more than 650,000 distinct CDR3 sequences, about 32% of them seen just once; the ten biggest clones take up under 55%. This sequence joins TRBV12-3 or TRBV12-4 and TRBJ2-7; 11 bases agree with TRBD2. The source of this sequence is a female donor with Graves disease. The sample was peripheral blood mononuclear cells (PBMCs), taken when the disease was refractory, from a patient treated with antithyroid drugs. The DNA of the CDR3 is TGTGCCAGCAGCTTAGCTAGCGGGAGGTCCTACGAGCAGTACTTC. Encoded protein: CASSLASGRSYEQYF.